What follows is one T cell receptor beta chain and its context. The repertoire was sequenced with immunoSEQ multiplex PCR; TCRdb's copy has only in-frame clones and lacks some. The sample holds tens of thousands of clones; about 80% are singletons and the top ten take about 13%. These data belong to a study of early stage breast cancer tumors. Study-wide context: Invasive lobular carcinomas made up four of 12 ER+/PR+/HER2- tumors. Roughly 10-fold was the mean read coverage per sample.

CDR1 is SGHTA and CDR2 is FQGNSA in the germline V gene. Trimming stripped 3 bases from V and 4 bases from J, with 4 bases between. The CDR3 is 13 amino acids. This sequence originates from a person in their sixties with breast cancer. Sequencing was performed on blood. This chain connects TRBV7-2 to TRBJ2-6; no reliable D call. CDR3 sequence: CASSFRGANVLTF. CDR3 nucleotide sequence: TGTGCCAGCAGCTTCAGGGGGGCCAACGTCCTGACTTTC.